This T cell receptor (beta chain) is drawn from a study of T cell responses to AZD1222 COVID-19 vaccine. Trimming left V 1 base short and J 2 bases short, with 11 bases between. Germline V gene sequence: CDR1 SQVTM, CDR2 ANQGSEA. This CDR3 is 14 amino acids long. Clones were read by immunoSEQ multiplex PCR, and TCRdb kept only the in-frame ones, dropping some. The sample lists 130,000 to 150,000 clones, about 90% occurring once. The V call is TRBV29-1, the J call TRBJ1-1; no clear D. The sample was peripheral blood, taken on day 0 of MenACWY control vaccination. The TCR sequence derives from an adult in good health. The chain's CDR3 is CSVEVLAGNTEAFF. The CDR3 nucleotides are TGCAGCGTTGAAGTTTTGGCTGGCAACACTGAAGCTTTCTTT.